The TCR beta chain described here comes from a study of immune cell composition in non-small cell lung cancer. Assay used: immunoSEQ multiplex PCR; TCRdb lists only in-frame clones, some missing. The sample shows some 14,000 clones, 81% of them seen only once. V was clipped by 3 bases and J by 7 bases, with 7 bases between them. There are 11 residues in the CDR3. Per germline, CDR1 MDHEN and CDR2 SYDVKM. This receptor was taken from a human donor with non-small cell lung cancer. What was sequenced was lung tumor tissue. The chain employs TRBV28 and TRBJ2-7; D not certain. CDR3 nucleotide sequence: TGTGCCAGCAGTTTGAACGGGGAGCAGTACTTC. Its translation: CASSLNGEQYF.